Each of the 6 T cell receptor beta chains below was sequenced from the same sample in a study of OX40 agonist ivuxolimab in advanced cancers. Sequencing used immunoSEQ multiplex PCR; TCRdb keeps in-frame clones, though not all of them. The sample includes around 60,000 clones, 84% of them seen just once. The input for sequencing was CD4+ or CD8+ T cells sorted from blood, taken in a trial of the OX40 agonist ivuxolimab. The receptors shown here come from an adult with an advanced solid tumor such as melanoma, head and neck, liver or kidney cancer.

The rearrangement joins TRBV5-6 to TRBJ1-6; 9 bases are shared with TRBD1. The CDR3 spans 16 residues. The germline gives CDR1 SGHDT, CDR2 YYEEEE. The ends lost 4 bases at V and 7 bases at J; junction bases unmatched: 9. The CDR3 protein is CASSPGTGRVNSPLHF. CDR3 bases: TGTGCCAGCAGCCCCGGGACAGGGCGAGTGAATTCACCCCTCCACTTT.

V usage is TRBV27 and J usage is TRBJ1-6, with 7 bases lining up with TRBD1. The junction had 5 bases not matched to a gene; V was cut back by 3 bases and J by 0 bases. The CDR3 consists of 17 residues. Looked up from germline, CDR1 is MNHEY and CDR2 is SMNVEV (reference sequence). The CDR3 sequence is CASSFLGQSSYNSPLHF. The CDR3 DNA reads TGTGCCAGCAGTTTTCTGGGACAGAGCTCCTATAATTCACCCCTCCACTTT.

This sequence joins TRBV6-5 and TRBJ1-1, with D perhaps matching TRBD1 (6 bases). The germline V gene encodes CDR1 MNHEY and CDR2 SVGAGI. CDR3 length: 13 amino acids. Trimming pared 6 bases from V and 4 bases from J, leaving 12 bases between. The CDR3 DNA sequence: TGTGCCAGCAGACAGGGATTTTCCACTGAAGCTTTCTTT. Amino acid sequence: CASRQGFSTEAFF.

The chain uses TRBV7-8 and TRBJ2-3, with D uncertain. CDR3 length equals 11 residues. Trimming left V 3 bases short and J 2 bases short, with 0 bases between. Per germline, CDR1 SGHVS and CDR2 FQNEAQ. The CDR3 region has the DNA TGTGCCAGCAGCTTCACAGATACGCAGTATTTT. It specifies CASSFTDTQYF. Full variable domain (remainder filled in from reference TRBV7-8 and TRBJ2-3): GAGVSQSPRYKVAKRGQDVALRCDPISGHVSLFWYQQALGQGPEFLTYFQNEAQLDKSGLPSDRFFAERPEGSVSTLKIQRTQQEDSAVYLCASSFTDTQYFGPGTRLTVL.

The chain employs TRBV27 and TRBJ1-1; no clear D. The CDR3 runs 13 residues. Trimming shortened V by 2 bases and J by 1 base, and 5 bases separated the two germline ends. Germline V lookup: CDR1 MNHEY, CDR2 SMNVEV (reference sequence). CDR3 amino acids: CASSLRWNTEAFF. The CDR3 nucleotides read TGTGCCAGCAGTTTACGCTGGAACACTGAAGCTTTCTTT.

The CDR3 here is CATSREKLDRALEGNTIYF. In DNA form, the CDR3 reads TGTGCCACCAGCAGAGAAAAATTGGACAGAGCACTGGAGGGAAACACCATATATTTT. The chain links TRBV15 to TRBJ1-3; D may be TRBD1 (6 bases). CDR1 and CDR2 (germline): LNHNV, YYDKDF (reference sequence). The CDR3 consists of 19 residues. Trimming left V 0 bases short and J 4 bases short, with 22 bases between. The complete variable domain, with remaining parts taken from reference TRBV15 and TRBJ1-3, reads DAMVIQNPRYQVTQFGKPVTLSCSQTLNHNVMYWYQQKSSQAPKLLFHYYDKDFNNEADTPDNFQSRRPNTSFCFLDIRSPGLGDTAMYLCATSREKLDRALEGNTIYFGEGSWLTVV.